This TCR beta chain was observed in a study of T-cell reconstitution after alpha-beta-depleted transplantation in children (TCRdb year 2016). General notes on the study: Using TCR repertoire profiling, the study followed T-cell immune reconstitution in a quantitative way in children after TCRalphabeta/CD19-depleted allogeneic hematopoietic cell transplantation.

This clonotype was counted ten times or more. Its binding antigen is unknown. No base quality information exists; no much larger clone differs at one position. Measured from the cysteine to the phenylalanine, the CDR3 is 15 residues long. The DNA shown is the 45-base CDR3, in frame from base 1. CDR1 KGHDR and CDR2 SFDVKD were looked up in the germline V gene. Unmatched junction bases come to 4, with V trimmed by 4 bases and J by 3 bases. The library was made by PCR. The sequencer was an Illumina HiSeq 2500. TCR libraries were prepared with molecular barcoding, using unique molecular identifiers to normalize TCRbeta repertoire quantification. TCRdb trimmed the raw reads at Q25, called clones with MiXCR and kept productive beta chains. Identical CDR3 protein sequences are pooled into one entry, listed with their most common genes and DNA. This sample lists nearly 550,000 distinct CDR3 sequences; roughly 18% were detected once. The ten largest clonotypes hold 3.3% of the sample.

The chain uses TRBV24-1 and TRBJ2-2; 7 bases in the middle match TRBD1. The sequence was obtained from a human donor who donated a stem cell graft to a child with acute lymphoblastic leukemia. Sequenced material: PBMCs from the stem cell graft donor, taken from the stem cell graft. CDR3 reads: CATSERDRDTGELFF. The sequence in DNA is TGTGCCACCAGTGAAAGGGACAGAGACACCGGGGAGCTGTTTTTT.